This note documents a single T cell receptor beta chain sequence. Antigen: not known. TCRdb ran MiXCR on the 5' RACE reads and lists one entry per CDR3 protein. The sample lists about 240,000 distinct CDR3 sequences; over 9.5% were seen once. The entry originates in a study of identical twins. Broader study findings: A cross-sectional statistical analysis, not follow-up of the same donors, supported the conclusions.

In germline, CDR1 is LGHNA, CDR2 YNFKEQ. V lost 4 bases to trimming and J lost 3 bases, with 9 bases between them. CDR3 length: 13 amino acids. The chain carries TRBV4-2 and TRBJ1-2, with a possible D match to TRBD1 (6 bases). Sequencing was done on a sample of memory T cells sorted from blood. The receptor comes from a man aged 45-65 years in good health. The CDR3 DNA reads TGTGCCAGCAGCCCCCAGGGGTACTATGGCTACACCTTC. This gives the protein CASSPQGYYGYTF.